This T cell receptor beta chain was obtained from a study of glioma-infiltrating T cells. Using RNA template, CDR3s of TCR alpha and beta were amplified with iRepertoire arm-PCR. For one-step reverse transcription and amplification, roughly 95-450 ng of tissue mRNA or PBMC total RNA was used. TCRdb re-derived calls from the multiplex PCR reads in MiXCR, one entry per CDR3 protein. The sample carries roughly 120,000 distinct CDR3 sequences, roughly 25% recorded once. The CDR3 sequence is 12 residues long. Trimming removed 9 bases from V and 8 bases from J, with 16 bases in between. Germline V gene data show CDR1 as LGHNA and CDR2 as YNFKEQ. Study-wide results and limits: Above-expected tissue-blood divergence occurred in all gliomas, most in low-grade ones.

In the case of this clonotype: Its antigen is not identified. A much larger clone differs by one base, so this may be a read error.

Sequenced: glioma tissue, nonneoplastic brain tissue, or PBMCs (not recorded which). The chain couples TRBV4-2 to TRBJ1-2; no clear D gene. This clonotype was sampled from a human donor with low-grade glioma or glioblastoma, undergoing nonglioma brain surgery, or in good health (not recorded which). The CDR3 region has the DNA TGTGCCAGATTACGACGAGTATGGGGCTACACCTTC. It translates to CARLRRVWGYTF.